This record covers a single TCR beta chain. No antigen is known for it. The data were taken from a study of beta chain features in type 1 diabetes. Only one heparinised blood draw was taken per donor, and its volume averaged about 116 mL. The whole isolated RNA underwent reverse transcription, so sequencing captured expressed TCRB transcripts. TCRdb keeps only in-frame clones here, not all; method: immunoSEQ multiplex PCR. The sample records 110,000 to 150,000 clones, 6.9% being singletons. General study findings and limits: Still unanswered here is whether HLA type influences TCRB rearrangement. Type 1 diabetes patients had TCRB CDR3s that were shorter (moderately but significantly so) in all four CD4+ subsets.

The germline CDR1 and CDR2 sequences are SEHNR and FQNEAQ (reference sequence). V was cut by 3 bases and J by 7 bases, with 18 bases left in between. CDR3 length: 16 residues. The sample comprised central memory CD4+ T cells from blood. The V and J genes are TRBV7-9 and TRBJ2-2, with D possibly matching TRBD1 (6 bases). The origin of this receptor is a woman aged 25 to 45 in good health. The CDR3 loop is CASSLYQTKGVGELFF. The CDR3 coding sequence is TGTGCCAGCAGCTTGTATCAGACCAAGGGGGTCGGGGAGCTGTTTTTT.